These 26 T cell receptor beta chains were all obtained from the same sample, sequenced in a study of T cells in Graves' hyperthyroidism and ophthalmopathy. Amplified regions were TCR beta CDR3 sequences from RNA transcripts. The HTBI primer set served for first-round RT-PCR of the TCR CDR3. TCRdb analysed the multiplex PCR reads with MiXCR anew, one entry per CDR3 protein. This sample has around 500,000 distinct CDR3 sequences, with about 16% found just once. Sequencing was performed on blood. The receptors were sampled from a woman in her 30s with Graves' ophthalmopathy.

The chain has TRBV28 and TRBJ2-7; possible D gene TRBD2, 6 bases. CDR3 size: 12 residues. CDR1 is MDHEN and CDR2 is SYDVKM in the germline V gene. V lost 11 bases to trimming and J lost 6 bases, with 17 bases between them. CDR3 in amino acids: CAVGAPGVEQYF. CDR3 nucleotide sequence: TGTGCCGTTGGGGCCCCGGGGGTCGAGCAGTACTTC. Full variable domain (outside the CDR3, taken from reference TRBV28 and TRBJ2-7): DVKVTQSSRYLVKRTGEKVFLECVQDMDHENMFWYRQDPGLGLRLIYFSYDVKMKEKGDIPEGYSVSREKKERFSLILESASTNQTSMYLCAVGAPGVEQYFGPGTRLTVT.

This clonotype was counted only a few times. The V call is TRBV6-2 or TRBV6-3, the J call TRBJ2-5; no clear D gene. V was clipped by 5 bases and J by 7 bases, with 11 bases between them. CDR1 and CDR2 (germline): MNHEY, SVGEGT. CDR3 length: 12 residues. The chain's CDR3 is CASSLLDGTQYF. The CDR3 nucleotides are TGTGCCAGCAGTCTCCTAGATGGGACCCAGTACTTC.

This clonotype came up many times. The rearrangement joins TRBV28 to TRBJ1-6, with 10 bases identical to TRBD1. Losses at the gene ends were 5 bases for V and 5 bases for J; bases not matched to a gene: 12. Germline CDR1 reads MDHEN; CDR2 reads SYDVKM. The CDR3 contains 18 residues. CDR3 nucleotides: TGTGCCAGCAGTCAATGGGACAGGGGTATGTCGGATAATTCACCCCTCCACTTT. It is translated as CASSQWDRGMSDNSPLHF.

This clonotype has just a few counts. V gene TRBV24-1 combines with J gene TRBJ2-1; 7 bases map to TRBD2. Per germline, CDR1 KGHDR and CDR2 SFDVKD. Trimming removed 0 bases from V and 10 bases from J; junction bases left unmatched: 14. This CDR3 comprises 17 residues. CDR3 bases: TGTGCCACCAGTGATTTGTCTTTCGGACTAGGGGCTGGAGAGCAGTTCTTC. This sequence encodes CATSDLSFGLGAGEQFF.

This clonotype was counted many times. The rearrangement links TRBV18 to TRBJ1-1, with TRBD1 identical over 8 bases. From germline, CDR1 is KGHSH and CDR2 LQKENI. The CDR3 loop spans 16 amino acids. Trimming removed 3 bases from V and 0 bases from J; junction bases left unmatched: 6. CDR3 protein: CASSPPQGGMNTEAFF. The CDR3 bases are TGTGCCAGCTCACCTCCACAGGGGGGGATGAACACTGAAGCTTTCTTT.

V usage is TRBV20-1 and J usage is TRBJ2-3; 10 positions agree with TRBD2. Germline V gene sequence: CDR1 DFQATT, CDR2 SNEGSKA (reference sequence). The trim removed 6 bases at V and 6 bases at J, leaving 9 bases unmatched. The CDR3 covers 14 residues. In DNA form, the CDR3 reads TGCAGTGCCCCATCTAGCGGGAGTATGGATACGCAGTATTTT. Translated: CSAPSSGSMDTQYF.

V is TRBV4-3 and J is TRBJ2-4; 8 bases are shared with TRBD1. The germline CDR1 and CDR2 sequences are LGHNA and YSLEER. V was clipped by 0 bases and J by 8 bases; unmatched bases: 15. This CDR3 contains 18 residues. The CDR3 sequence is CASSQDSIGQGASDIQYF. The CDR3, as DNA: TGCGCCAGCAGCCAAGATAGTATAGGGCAGGGGGCCTCTGACATTCAGTACTTC.

The rearrangement uses TRBV6-2 or TRBV6-3 and TRBJ2-7; 8 nucleotides match TRBD1. The CDR3 loop spans 14 amino acids. Unmatched junction bases numbered 3, after V lost 0 bases and J lost 5 bases. Germline V gene sequence: CDR1 MNHEY, CDR2 SVGEGT. DNA for the CDR3: TGTGCCAGCAGTTACTCGACCAGGGGGCACGAGCAGTACTTC. Its protein product is CASSYSTRGHEQYF.

The V call is TRBV10-3, the J call TRBJ1-4; no clear D. The CDR3 length is 12 residues. Germline CDR1 reads ENHRY; CDR2 reads SYGVKD. Trimming left V 2 bases short and J 6 bases short, with 4 bases between. The CDR3 region has the DNA TGTGCCATCAGTGAGACTCATGAAAAACTGTTTTTT. Amino acid sequence: CAISETHEKLFF.

This chain uses TRBV5-8 with TRBJ2-1; 16 bases are shared with TRBD2. Germline assignment: CDR1 SGHTS and CDR2 YDEGEE. The trim removed 5 bases at V and 2 bases at J, leaving 10 bases unmatched. The CDR3 spans 19 residues. The CDR3 loop is CASRHMGLAGGPAYNEQFF. The CDR3 DNA sequence: TGTGCCAGCAGACACATGGGACTAGCGGGAGGGCCGGCCTACAATGAGCAGTTCTTC.

The rearrangement links TRBV28 to TRBJ2-6; D not resolved. The CDR3 consists of 15 residues. Germline V gives CDR1 MDHEN, CDR2 SYDVKM. V was cut by 3 bases and J by 1 base, with 7 bases left in between. The CDR3 region is CASSFAGSGANVLTF. For the CDR3, the DNA is TGTGCCAGCAGTTTTGCCGGATCTGGGGCCAACGTCCTGACTTTC.

This clonotype appeared a few times. The CDR3 region has the DNA TGCAGTGCTAGGTCCCGATCGATCACTGAAGCTTTCTTT. Its protein product is CSARSRSITEAFF. The chain has TRBV20-1 and TRBJ1-1; no firm D call. The V end lost 3 bases, the J end lost 4 bases, and 12 bases lay between the germline ends. Germline lookup yields CDR1 DFQATT and CDR2 SNEGSKA (reference sequence). The CDR3 consists of 13 residues.

This clonotype was recorded at least ten times. V is TRBV6-2 or TRBV6-3 and J is TRBJ2-1; TRBD2 might be the D (6 bases). Per the germline V gene, CDR1 is MNHEY and CDR2 is SVGEGT. V shed 0 bases and J shed 3 bases, with 12 bases lying between them. CDR3 length: 16 residues. CDR3 in DNA: TGTGCCAGCAGTTACTCTAGCGGAGTGGGCTACAATGAGCAGTTCTTC. This gives the protein CASSYSSGVGYNEQFF.

The chain uses TRBV25-1 and TRBJ2-1; 7 bases fit TRBD2. The CDR3 covers 17 residues. V lost 4 bases to trimming and J lost 0 bases; unmatched junction nucleotides: 9. Germline values: CDR1 MGHDK, CDR2 SYGVNS. The CDR3 DNA reads as TGTGCCAGCAGTGGTCTTTTCGGCGGGAGCTCCTACAATGAGCAGTTCTTC. This codes for CASSGLFGGSSYNEQFF. Drawing the rest from reference TRBV25-1 and TRBJ2-1, the complete variable domain is EADIYQTPRYLVIGTGKKITLECSQTMGHDKMYWYQQDPGMELHLIHYSYGVNSTEKGDLSSESTVSRIRTEHFPLTLESARPSHTSQYLCASSGLFGGSSYNEQFFGPGTRLTVL.

As DNA, the CDR3 is TGTGCCATCAGAAGTCTAGCGGGAGTTAACAATGAGCAGTTCTTC. Its translation is CAIRSLAGVNNEQFF. The V and J genes are TRBV10-3 and TRBJ2-1, with 10 bases identical to TRBD2. V was pared by 6 bases and J by 5 bases, with 7 bases of the junction left unmatched. The CDR3 has 15 residues. The V gene's germline CDR1 is ENHRY and CDR2 SYGVKD.

This clonotype has a handful of counts. The chain couples TRBV7-9 to TRBJ2-7; possibly TRBD1 or TRBD2 for D (5 bases each). This CDR3 comprises 13 residues. Germline-derived CDR1 and CDR2 are SEHNR and FQNEAQ (reference sequence). The germline V and J ends were trimmed by 5 bases and 4 bases, with 12 bases remaining between them. DNA of the CDR3: TGTGCCAGCAGCCCGGGGCCCCTGTACGAGCAGTACTTC. As protein: CASSPGPLYEQYF.

This clonotype was counted many times. The chain links TRBV28 to TRBJ2-7; TRBD1 matches at 7 bases. V gave up 8 bases and J gave up 2 bases; unmatched junction bases: 0. This CDR3 contains 11 residues. The V gene's germline CDR1 is MDHEN and CDR2 SYDVKM. This chain's CDR3 is CASQGAYEQYF. CDR3 in DNA: TGTGCCAGCCAGGGGGCCTACGAGCAGTACTTC.

This clonotype was seen ten or more times. This chain links TRBV28 with TRBJ1-1, with 7 bases matching TRBD1. V lost 3 bases, J lost 3 bases, and 4 bases stayed unmatched. The CDR3 is 14 amino acids. Germline CDR1 and CDR2: MDHEN and SYDVKM. The CDR3 loop is CASSFDRADTEAFF. DNA of the CDR3: TGTGCCAGCAGTTTCGACAGGGCGGACACTGAAGCTTTCTTT.

This clonotype appeared many times. The J gene is TRBJ2-1, the V gene TRBV28; 7 nucleotides agree with TRBD1. This CDR3 contains 17 residues. Germline assignment: CDR1 MDHEN and CDR2 SYDVKM. J lost 1 base, V lost 7 bases, and 13 bases had no gene match. CDR3 sequence: CASNAARDRNSYNEQFF. CDR3 nucleotide sequence: TGTGCCAGCAACGCTGCCCGGGACAGAAATTCCTACAATGAGCAGTTCTTC.

The V and J genes are TRBV6-1 and TRBJ1-5; D might be TRBD1 (6 bases). The length of the CDR3 is 16 residues. Germline loops: CDR1 MNHNS, CDR2 SASEGT. Trimming took 6 bases from V and 0 from J, leaving 15 bases between them. This CDR3 is CASRGHPSNSNQPQHF. The DNA of the CDR3 is TGTGCCAGCAGGGGACATCCGTCTAATAGCAATCAGCCCCAGCATTTT.

Of note for this clonotype: A single base separates this from a much larger clone, so it may be a read error. The chain links TRBV7-2 to TRBJ2-1, with 7 bases identical to TRBD1. The CDR3 is made up of 16 amino acids. CDR1 and CDR2 from the germline V gene are SGHTA and FQGNSA. CDR3 residues: CASSLTLGQGVNDQFF. The DNA for the CDR3 is TGTGCCAGCAGCTTAACATTGGGCCAGGGGGTAAATGACCAGTTCTTC.

This clonotype occurred many times. The genes are TRBV28 and TRBJ2-2; 13 bases line up with TRBD2. Trimming at V came to 5 bases and at J to 6 bases, leaving 6 bases not matched to a gene. Germline V lookup: CDR1 MDHEN, CDR2 SYDVKM. The CDR3 is 16 residues long. This chain's CDR3 is CASSLWTSGSSGELFF. For the CDR3, the DNA is TGTGCCAGCAGTCTCTGGACTAGCGGGAGCTCCGGGGAGCTGTTTTTT.

This clonotype was seen at least ten times. This sequence joins TRBV12-5 and TRBJ1-1; D not resolved. The CDR3 has 20 amino acids. Per germline, CDR1 LGHNT and CDR2 FRNRAP. The V end lost 1 base, the J end lost 5 bases, and 29 bases lay between the germline ends. CDR3 DNA sequence: TGTGCTAGTGGTTTGGCCCCGAAGGACGGAGTTGGGCCGAATGGTACTGAAGCTTTCTTT. Its translation is CASGLAPKDGVGPNGTEAFF. Using reference TRBV12-5 and TRBJ1-1 for the parts outside the CDR3, the full variable domain is DARVTQTPRHKVTEMGQEVTMRCQPILGHNTVFWYRQTMMQGLELLAYFRNRAPLDDSGMPKDRFSAEMPDATLATLKIQPSEPRDSAVYFCASGLAPKDGVGPNGTEAFFGQGTRLTVV.

The chain links TRBV9 to TRBJ2-5, with D possibly TRBD1 on 6 matching bases. The V gene lost 4 bases and the J gene lost 2 bases, with 15 bases spanning the gap. The CDR3 runs 15 residues. Germline-derived CDR1 and CDR2 are SGDLS and YYNGEE. This chain's CDR3 is CASSFSTGPQETQYF. In DNA form, the CDR3 reads TGTGCCAGCAGCTTCTCCACAGGGCCGCAAGAGACCCAGTACTTC. The variable domain in full, with the rest retrieved from reference TRBV9 and TRBJ2-5, is DSGVTQTPKHLITATGQRVTLRCSPRSGDLSVYWYQQSLDQGLQFLIQYYNGEERAKGNILERFSAQQFPDLHSELNLSSLELGDSALYFCASSFSTGPQETQYFGPGTRLLVL.

The V gene is TRBV28, the J gene TRBJ1-2; 7 bases fit TRBD1. The CDR3 sequence is 12 residues long. J lost 10 bases, V lost 6 bases, and 8 bases had no gene match. Germline V gene sequence: CDR1 MDHEN, CDR2 SYDVKM. The CDR3 sequence is CASRNPGQIYTF. The DNA for the CDR3 is TGTGCCAGCAGAAACCCGGGACAGATCTACACCTTC.

This clonotype has at least ten counts. This chain uses TRBV19 with TRBJ1-1; 9 bases map to TRBD1. The CDR3 runs to 14 residues. Germline CDR1 reads LNHDA; CDR2 reads SQIVND (reference sequence). The junction had 9 bases not matched to a gene; V was cut back by 9 bases and J by 4 bases. The CDR3, as DNA: TGTGCCAGCCGGGACAGGGCATCGGGCACTGAAGCTTTCTTT. Translated: CASRDRASGTEAFF.